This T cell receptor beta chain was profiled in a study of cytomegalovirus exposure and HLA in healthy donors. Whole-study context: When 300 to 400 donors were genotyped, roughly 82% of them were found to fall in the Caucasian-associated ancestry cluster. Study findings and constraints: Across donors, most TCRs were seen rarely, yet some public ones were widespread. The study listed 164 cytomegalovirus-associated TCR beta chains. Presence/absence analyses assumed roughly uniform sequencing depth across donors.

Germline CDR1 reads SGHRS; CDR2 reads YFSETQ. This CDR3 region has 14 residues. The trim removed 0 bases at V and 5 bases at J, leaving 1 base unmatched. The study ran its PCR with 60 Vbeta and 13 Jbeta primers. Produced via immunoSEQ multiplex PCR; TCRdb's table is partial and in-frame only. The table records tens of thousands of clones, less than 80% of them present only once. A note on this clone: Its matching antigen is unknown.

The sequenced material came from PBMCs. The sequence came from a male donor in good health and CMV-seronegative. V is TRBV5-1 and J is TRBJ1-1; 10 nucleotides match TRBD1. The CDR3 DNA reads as TGCGCCAGCAGCTTGGTGGACAGGGGGACTGAAGCTTTCTTT. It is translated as CASSLVDRGTEAFF.